This TCR beta chain was observed in a study of CD8 T cells in ankylosing spondylitis. One entry per CDR3 protein results from TCRdb running MiXCR on the 5' RACE reads. The repertoire holds hundreds of thousands of distinct CDR3 sequences, around 24% seen once, with 5% to 8% in the top ten. This clonotype has a count of ten or more. Its target is unknown. Study findings and constraints: It was reported that disease-linked clones were significantly enriched in matched ankylosing spondylitis synovial fluid. Several highly homologous variants made up a TCR beta motif, and this motif appeared characteristic of ankylosing spondylitis blood.

The ends were cut back, 1 base at V and 4 bases at J, with 5 bases in the middle. The CDR3 runs 13 residues. Germline V gene data show CDR1 as LGHDT and CDR2 as YNNKEL (reference sequence). The specimen sequenced was blood, either unsorted or a sorted T cell fraction (not recorded which). The TCR originated in a male donor with ankylosing spondylitis or in good health (not recorded which). The chain combines TRBV3-1 with TRBJ2-1; no firm D call. The CDR3 reads CASSQGDYNEQFF. CDR3 sequence (DNA): TGTGCCAGCAGCCAAGGCGATTACAATGAGCAGTTCTTC.